Each of the 32 T cell receptor beta chains below was sequenced from the same sample in a study of blood T cell repertoires in COVID-19. Assay used: immunoSEQ multiplex PCR; TCRdb lists only in-frame clones, some missing. The table records 200,000 to 300,000 clones, approximately 83% of them present only once. Sequencing was carried out using peripheral blood. Receptor source: a man older than 75 with acute or convalescent COVID-19.

This clone was found many times. For the CDR3, the DNA is TGTGCCAGCAGCTTAGTTGGGACTAGCGAGTACGAGCAGTACTTC. It encodes CASSLVGTSEYEQYF. The rearrangement links TRBV7-8 to TRBJ2-7; the match to TRBD2 covers 10 bases. Trimming cost V 1 base and J 4 bases; bases outside gene matches: 4. Germline-derived CDR1 and CDR2 are SGHVS and FQNEAQ. The CDR3 consists of 15 residues.

The CDR3 DNA reads as TGTGCCAGCTCACCGGACAGGGTTGTCACTGAAGCTTTCTTT. Translating gives CASSPDRVVTEAFF. The chain joins TRBV18 to TRBJ1-1; 8 bases match TRBD1. The V gene end was trimmed by 3 bases and the J gene end by 4 bases; junction bases not matched to a gene: 4. Per germline, CDR1 KGHSH and CDR2 LQKENI. CDR3 length equals 14 residues.

The V gene is TRBV18, the J gene TRBJ2-7; the match to TRBD1 covers 9 bases. Germline V CDR1 and CDR2: KGHSH, LQKENI. J lost 2 bases, V lost 5 bases, and 4 bases had no gene match. This CDR3 region has 14 residues. CDR3 DNA: TGTGCCAGCTCAACAGGGGGCGTCCCCTACGAGCAGTACTTC. It is translated as CASSTGGVPYEQYF.

The chain recombines TRBV6-1 with TRBJ2-7; the D gene is possibly TRBD2 (5 bases). The CDR3 spans 13 residues. Germline values: CDR1 MNHNS, CDR2 SASEGT. Trimming left V 8 bases short and J 0 bases short, with 11 bases between. In DNA form, the CDR3 reads TGTGCCAGCCGGGCGGCGGGCTCCTACGAGCAGTACTTC. Its translation is CASRAAGSYEQYF.

This chain connects TRBV11-3 to TRBJ1-1; 7 bases fit TRBD1. There are 16 residues in the CDR3. After removal of 4 bases from V and 0 bases from J, the junction contained 8 bases not matched to a gene. Germline V gene data show CDR1 as SGHNT and CDR2 as YENEEA. CDR3 protein: CASSSATGRMNTEAFF. The CDR3 coding sequence is TGTGCCAGCAGCTCCGCGACAGGGCGCATGAACACTGAAGCTTTCTTT.

The genes are TRBV12-5 and TRBJ2-3, with D perhaps TRBD1 (5 bases). Trimming stripped 2 bases from V and 6 bases from J, with 12 bases between. CDR3 length: 14 residues. The germline gives CDR1 LGHNT, CDR2 FRNRAP. The CDR3: CASGLSRGVDTQYF. DNA for the CDR3: TGTGCTAGTGGTTTGAGTAGGGGCGTTGATACGCAGTATTTT. Combining the CDR3 with reference TRBV12-5 and TRBJ2-3 gives the whole variable domain DARVTQTPRHKVTEMGQEVTMRCQPILGHNTVFWYRQTMMQGLELLAYFRNRAPLDDSGMPKDRFSAEMPDATLATLKIQPSEPRDSAVYFCASGLSRGVDTQYFGPGTRLTVL.

The CDR3: CASSEKRSGANVLTF. The CDR3 bases are TGTGCCAGCAGTGAAAAGCGATCTGGGGCCAACGTCCTGACTTTC. The chain is built from TRBV2 and TRBJ2-6; D remains unclear. Germline-derived CDR1 and CDR2 are SNHLY and FYNNEI. The length of the CDR3 is 15 residues. Deletions cut 2 bases from V and 1 base from J, with 6 bases between.

This clone was counted once. The chain joins TRBV7-9 to TRBJ2-7; possible D gene TRBD1, 6 bases. The CDR3 spans 13 residues. Trimming removed 5 bases at V and 3 bases at J, with 11 bases between. CDR1 and CDR2 (germline): SEHNR, FQNEAQ (reference sequence). The CDR3 bases are TGTGCCAGCAGCCTCGGACAGATCTACGAGCAGTACTTC. This encodes CASSLGQIYEQYF.

The rearrangement links TRBV5-4 to TRBJ1-1, with unresolved D. Trimming stripped 1 base from V and 4 bases from J, with 8 bases between. The CDR3 covers 13 residues. CDR1 is SGHNT and CDR2 is YYREEE in the germline V gene (reference sequence). As DNA, the CDR3 is TGTGCCAGCAGCTTGCGGGGTCCCACTGAAGCTTTCTTT. It specifies CASSLRGPTEAFF.

This clone was observed once. The gene calls are TRBV11-2 and TRBJ2-3; TRBD2 might be the D (6 bases). Trimming took 0 bases from V and 6 from J, leaving 22 bases between them. CDR1 is SGHAT and CDR2 is FQNNGV in the germline V gene. The CDR3 has 18 amino acids. The CDR3 sequence: CASSLEPRRGSRRDTQYF. DNA for the CDR3: TGTGCCAGCAGCTTAGAACCGCGGAGGGGCAGCCGGAGGGATACGCAGTATTTT.

V and J are TRBV5-1 and TRBJ2-3; D perhaps matches TRBD2 (6 bases). With 4 bases removed from V and 6 bases from J, the gap between germline ends came to 15 bases. CDR3 length equals 14 residues. The V gene's germline CDR1 is SGHRS and CDR2 YFSETQ. CDR3 sequence: CASSAGTARDTQYF. CDR3 bases: TGCGCCAGCAGCGCGGGGACCGCGCGGGATACGCAGTATTTT.

J is TRBJ1-2 and V is TRBV24-1; no definite D call. Looked up from germline, CDR1 is KGHDR and CDR2 is SFDVKD. V was trimmed by 0 bases and J by 9 bases, leaving 10 bases between them. The CDR3 spans 13 residues. The CDR3: CATSDLRRESYTF. In DNA form, the CDR3 reads TGTGCCACCAGTGATTTGCGGCGGGAGAGCTACACCTTC.

This clone occurred once. The chain employs TRBV15 and TRBJ1-4; no reliable D call. In germline, CDR1 is LNHNV, CDR2 YYDKDF (reference sequence). Trimming shortened V by 5 bases and J by 7 bases, and 14 bases separated the two germline ends. This CDR3 region has 14 residues. CDR3 DNA sequence: TGTGCCACCAGCCGCTACCCACCTCCTGAAAAACTGTTTTTT. This codes for CATSRYPPPEKLFF. Variable domain in full (rest from reference TRBV15 and TRBJ1-4): DAMVIQNPRYQVTQFGKPVTLSCSQTLNHNVMYWYQQKSSQAPKLLFHYYDKDFNNEADTPDNFQSRRPNTSFCFLDIRSPGLGDTAMYLCATSRYPPPEKLFFGSGTQLSVL.

The chain links TRBV2 to TRBJ1-6, with D perhaps TRBD1 (5 bases). With 6 bases removed from V and 10 bases from J, the gap between germline ends came to 16 bases. CDR1 SNHLY and CDR2 FYNNEI come from the germline V gene. This CDR3 region has 14 residues. CDR3 bases: TGTGCCAGCAGGAAACAGGACCCTGGGTCACCCCTCCACTTT. Translating gives CASRKQDPGSPLHF.

This sequence joins TRBV27 and TRBJ2-7, with 10 bases matching TRBD2. J lost 2 bases, V lost 4 bases, and 14 bases had no gene match. The germline CDR1 and CDR2 sequences are MNHEY and SMNVEV (reference sequence). The CDR3 has 18 residues. The CDR3 DNA reads TGTGCCAGCAGTTCCCCCGGGCTAGCGGGGGTAAGTCCCTACGAGCAGTACTTC. Its protein is CASSSPGLAGVSPYEQYF.

The CDR3 nucleotides read TGTGCTAGTGCCTGGGGACTGCAACAAGTTTTCTTT. The encoded protein is CASAWGLQQVFF. This chain links TRBV12-5 with TRBJ1-1, with D possibly TRBD1 on 5 matching bases. The CDR3 length is 12 residues. Germline CDR1 is LGHNT and CDR2 is FRNRAP. Trimming left V 7 bases short and J 13 bases short, with 19 bases between.

The sample holds one count of this clone. This chain links TRBV30 with TRBJ1-2; possibly TRBD1 for D (6 bases). CDR3 size: 12 residues. V shed 0 bases and J shed 9 bases, with 11 bases lying between them. From germline, CDR1 is GTSNPN and CDR2 SVGIG (reference sequence). The CDR3, as DNA: TGTGCCTGGAGTGTAAATCAGGGGAGCTACACCTTC. This codes for CAWSVNQGSYTF.

The V call is TRBV5-1, the J call TRBJ2-5; 8 bases fit TRBD2. The V and J ends lost 3 bases and 5 bases, in that order; junction bases with no gene match: 9. The CDR3 has 15 amino acids. CDR1 is SGHRS, CDR2 YFSETQ, per germline. The CDR3 spells CASSSRAGVDETQYF. The DNA for the CDR3 is TGCGCCAGCAGCTCAAGAGCGGGAGTTGACGAGACCCAGTACTTC.

This rearrangement joins TRBV19 to TRBJ1-1; 7 bases fit TRBD1. The CDR3 loop spans 17 amino acids. After removal of 4 bases from V and 0 bases from J, the junction contained 11 bases not matched to a gene. Germline values: CDR1 LNHDA, CDR2 SQIVND (reference sequence). The CDR3 DNA reads TGTGCCAGTAGTAAGGGGGCGGCCTCTACAATGAACACTGAAGCTTTCTTT. Amino acid sequence: CASSKGAASTMNTEAFF.

This chain connects TRBV7-9 to TRBJ1-3, with 10 bases identical to TRBD1. Germline V CDR1 and CDR2: SEHNR, FQNEAQ (reference sequence). CDR3 size: 19 residues. The trim removed 5 bases at V and 4 bases at J, leaving 17 bases unmatched. As DNA, the CDR3 is TGTGCCAGCAGCCCCGCTTTGGTTGACAGGGGGCGTCGAGGAAACACCATATATTTT. Encoded protein: CASSPALVDRGRRGNTIYF. Looking up the rest from reference TRBV7-9 and TRBJ1-3 gives the full variable domain: DTGVSQNPRHKITKRGQNVTFRCDPISEHNRLYWYRQTLGQGPEFLTYFQNEAQLEKSRLLSDRFSAERPKGSFSTLEIQRTEQGDSAMYLCASSPALVDRGRRGNTIYFGEGSWLTVV.

In DNA form, the CDR3 reads TGTGCCAGCAGCTTGGGACATCTCTCTGGGGCCAACGTCCTGACTTTC. Translated: CASSLGHLSGANVLTF. The rearrangement uses TRBV9 and TRBJ2-6, with D possibly being TRBD1 (6 bases). V gave up 4 bases and J gave up 0 bases, with 11 bases separating them. Per the germline V gene, CDR1 is SGDLS and CDR2 is YYNGEE. CDR3 length: 16 amino acids.

The V gene is TRBV10-3, the J gene TRBJ1-4, with unresolved D. The CDR3 runs to 10 residues. V was cut by 11 bases and J by 8 bases, with 9 bases left in between. The V gene's germline CDR1 is ENHRY and CDR2 SYGVKD. The CDR3 DNA reads TGTGCCGCCTCGGGAGAAAAACTGTTTTTT. It specifies CAASGEKLFF.

The J gene is TRBJ2-6, the V gene TRBV2; no clear D gene. Germline assignment: CDR1 SNHLY and CDR2 FYNNEI. V was trimmed by 9 bases and J by 0 bases, leaving 18 bases between them. The length of the CDR3 is 17 residues. The CDR3: CARTRLSSGSGANVLTF. CDR3 DNA: TGTGCCAGGACCCGTCTGTCCTCGGGCTCTGGGGCCAACGTCCTGACTTTC.

This rearrangement joins TRBV20-1 to TRBJ2-5; D unresolved. The germline V and J ends were trimmed by 3 bases and 5 bases, with 4 bases remaining between them. The germline V gene has CDR1 DFQATT and CDR2 SNEGSKA (reference sequence). The CDR3 is made up of 10 amino acids. This chain's CDR3 is CSASGETQYF. CDR3 DNA: TGCAGTGCTAGCGGGGAGACCCAGTACTTC.

The V and J genes are TRBV7-8 and TRBJ2-2; D is unclear. Germline V lookup: CDR1 SGHVS, CDR2 FQNEAQ. This CDR3 region has 14 residues. V was trimmed by 6 bases and J by 2 bases, leaving 10 bases between them. The CDR3 DNA follows: TGTGCCAGCAGTTCCACGACTAACACCGGGGAGCTGTTTTTT. It is translated as CASSSTTNTGELFF.

The rearrangement joins TRBV7-9 to TRBJ1-2; 7 nucleotides agree with TRBD1. This CDR3 is 13 amino acids long. Unmatched junction bases numbered 3, after V lost 3 bases and J lost 5 bases. Looked up from germline, CDR1 is SEHNR and CDR2 is FQNEAQ (reference sequence). The CDR3 sequence is CASSLGQIYGYTF. In nucleotides, the CDR3 is TGTGCCAGCAGCTTGGGACAGATTTATGGCTACACCTTC.

V gene TRBV19 combines with J gene TRBJ1-1; TRBD1 matches 9 bases. Per germline, CDR1 LNHDA and CDR2 SQIVND (reference sequence). J was trimmed by 9 bases and V by 5 bases; bases with no gene match: 1. There are 11 residues in the CDR3. CDR3: CASSYRGQAFF. The DNA of the CDR3 is TGTGCCAGTAGTTACAGGGGGCAAGCTTTCTTT.

This clone was picked up a small number of times. This CDR3 is CASSVGGQGTETQYF. In DNA form, the CDR3 reads TGTGCCAGCAGCGTAGGGGGACAGGGAACGGAGACCCAGTACTTC. The genes are TRBV9 and TRBJ2-5; 9 bases fit TRBD1. V lost 0 bases, J lost 5 bases, and 5 bases stayed unmatched. The germline CDR1 and CDR2 sequences are SGDLS and YYNGEE. CDR3 length: 15 amino acids.

This rearrangement joins TRBV11-2 to TRBJ2-1, with D perhaps TRBD2 (5 bases). CDR3 length: 19 amino acids. The germline gives CDR1 SGHAT, CDR2 FQNNGV. The V end was cut by 0 bases, the J end by 0 bases, with 18 bases between. The CDR3 coding sequence is TGTGCCAGCAGCTTAGATCTTATTAGGACTCAGAGCTCCTACAATGAGCAGTTCTTC. Encoded protein: CASSLDLIRTQSSYNEQFF.

The chain couples TRBV28 to TRBJ2-1, with TRBD2 matching over 14 bases. J was trimmed by 2 bases and V by 3 bases; bases with no gene match: 15. The CDR3 is made up of 21 amino acids. Per germline, CDR1 MDHEN and CDR2 SYDVKM. The CDR3 DNA sequence: TGTGCCAGCAGTTTTCTCATACCGAGGACTAGCGGGGGGCCCGCCTACAATGAGCAGTTCTTC. Its translation: CASSFLIPRTSGGPAYNEQFF.

The chain carries TRBV30 and TRBJ1-2, with 9 bases identical to TRBD1. CDR3 length equals 15 residues. V lost 3 bases, J lost 4 bases, and 9 bases stayed unmatched. From germline, CDR1 is GTSNPN and CDR2 SVGIG (reference sequence). CDR3 DNA sequence: TGTGCCTGGAGCTCAACAGGGGGCGGTGGCTATGGCTACACCTTC. Its protein product is CAWSSTGGGGYGYTF. Full variable domain (rest looked up from reference TRBV30 and TRBJ1-2): SQTIHQWPATLVQPVGSPLSLECTVEGTSNPNLYWYRQAAGRGLQLLFYSVGIGQISSEVPQNLSASRPQDRQFILSSKKLLLSDSGFYLCAWSSTGGGGYGYTFGSGTRLTVV.

The chain is built from TRBV3-1 (or the pseudogene TRBV3-2) and TRBJ2-2; no firm D call. The CDR3 has 14 residues. Trimming took 8 bases from V and 4 from J, leaving 14 bases between them. CDR1 is LGHDT and CDR2 is YNNKEL in the germline V gene (reference sequence). In nucleotides, the CDR3 is TGTGCCAGCGGTAAGAGAGGCAGCACCGGGGAGCTGTTTTTT. As protein: CASGKRGSTGELFF.